Below are 14 T cell receptor beta chains sequenced from a single sample in a study of blood T cell repertoires in COVID-19. The table came from immunoSEQ multiplex PCR; TCRdb's copy has only in-frame clones and leaves some out. Found here are 300,000 or so clones, roughly nine tenths of them singletons; the top ten hold 2% to 2.5%. Sequencing was performed on peripheral blood. These TCRs come from a woman younger than 45 with COVID-19, enrolled during active disease.

The chain carries TRBV9 and TRBJ2-2; weak D call: TRBD2 (6 bases). The germline V and J ends were trimmed by 0 bases and 0 bases, with 9 bases remaining between them. The CDR3 consists of 16 residues. Per germline, CDR1 SGDLS and CDR2 YYNGEE. The DNA of the CDR3 is TGTGCCAGCAGCGTAGAGGTAGCGGCGAACACCGGGGAGCTGTTTTTT. This translates into CASSVEVAANTGELFF. Together with reference TRBV9 and TRBJ2-2, the CDR3 gives the full variable domain: DSGVTQTPKHLITATGQRVTLRCSPRSGDLSVYWYQQSLDQGLQFLIQYYNGEERAKGNILERFSAQQFPDLHSELNLSSLELGDSALYFCASSVEVAANTGELFFGEGSRLTVL.

This clone appeared once. One junction end does not reproduce the germline sequence, and a read error may be involved. The rearrangement joins TRBV20-1 to TRBJ2-7; 8 bases map to TRBD1. Germline lookup yields CDR1 DFQATT and CDR2 SNEGSKA (reference sequence). This CDR3 has 11 residues. The CDR3 loop is CSARAWDRQGF. The CDR3 bases are TGCAGTGCTAGAGCCTGGGACAGGCAAGGTTTC.

This clone was observed once. CDR3 DNA: TGTGCCAGCACGGGATTCAGCACAGATACGCAGTATTTT. Translation gives CASTGFSTDTQYF. J is TRBJ2-3 and V is TRBV7-8; D may be TRBD2 (5 bases). V gave up 7 bases and J gave up 0 bases, with 8 bases separating them. The V gene's germline CDR1 is SGHVS and CDR2 FQNEAQ. The CDR3 is made up of 13 amino acids.

The chain links TRBV28 to TRBJ1-4; D perhaps matches TRBD1 (5 bases). CDR3 size: 16 residues. V was pared by 4 bases and J by 7 bases, with 19 bases between. CDR1 is MDHEN, CDR2 SYDVKM, per germline. The CDR3: CASSSVPGTGAEKLFF. CDR3 nucleotides: TGTGCCAGCAGTTCGGTTCCGGGGACGGGAGCTGAAAAACTGTTTTTT.

The V gene is TRBV5-8, the J gene TRBJ2-7; 10 nucleotides line up with TRBD2. This CDR3 contains 15 residues. With 3 bases clipped from V and 2 bases from J, the junction kept 5 bases outside the gene matches. Germline V gene data show CDR1 as SGHTS and CDR2 as YDEGEE. The CDR3 region has the DNA TGTGCCAGCAGCTCCCTAGCGGGAGAGCCCTACGAGCAGTACTTC. Residues: CASSSLAGEPYEQYF.

The chain is built from TRBV7-9 and TRBJ2-3; D perhaps matches TRBD1 (5 bases). In germline, CDR1 is SEHNR, CDR2 FQNEAQ (reference sequence). With 3 bases removed from V and 2 bases from J, the gap between germline ends came to 9 bases. This CDR3 has 14 residues. The chain's CDR3 is CASSFRQFTDTQYF. In nucleotides, the CDR3 is TGTGCCAGCAGCTTTCGACAGTTCACAGATACGCAGTATTTT.

The sample holds one count of this clone. The chain recombines TRBV3-1 (or the pseudogene TRBV3-2) with TRBJ2-3; 11 bases fit TRBD2. CDR1 and CDR2 (germline): LGHDT, YNNKEL (reference sequence). The junction had 3 bases not matched to a gene; V was cut back by 2 bases and J by 2 bases. The length of the CDR3 is 16 residues. DNA of the CDR3: TGTGCCAGCAGCCAAACTAGCGGGGGACCCACAGATACGCAGTATTTT. Translated: CASSQTSGGPTDTQYF.

The gene calls are TRBV30 and TRBJ2-5, with a tentative D call TRBD2 (5 bases). The length of the CDR3 is 14 residues. Germline assignment: CDR1 GTSNPN and CDR2 SVGIG (reference sequence). V dropped 4 bases and J dropped 3 bases, with 15 bases sitting between them. The CDR3 here is CAWNVGLGKETQYF. The CDR3 DNA follows: TGTGCCTGGAACGTCGGTCTCGGGAAAGAGACCCAGTACTTC.

The chain combines TRBV19 with TRBJ2-7; tentatively, D is TRBD1 (6 bases). CDR1 and CDR2 (germline): LNHDA, SQIVND (reference sequence). The CDR3 has 15 residues. With 4 bases removed from V and 2 bases from J, the gap between germline ends came to 15 bases. In nucleotides, the CDR3 is TGTGCCAGTAGTAGTGCGCAGGGGCATCCCTACGAGCAGTACTTC. It encodes CASSSAQGHPYEQYF.

Here the CDR3 reads CASSSGAGANVLTF. The CDR3 DNA sequence: TGTGCCAGCAGTTCTGGGGCCGGGGCCAACGTCCTGACTTTC. The gene calls are TRBV6-6 and TRBJ2-6; possibly TRBD1 for D (5 bases). V gave up 4 bases and J gave up 4 bases, with 8 bases separating them. CDR1 and CDR2 (germline): MNHNY, SVGAGI (reference sequence). The length of the CDR3 is 14 residues.

CDR3 nucleotide sequence: TGTGCCAGCAGCGGCGGGACAGGGCCTCCTAACTATGGCTACACCTTC. Translating it yields CASSGGTGPPNYGYTF. The chain links TRBV9 to TRBJ1-2; 9 nucleotides match TRBD1. V lost 3 bases to trimming and J lost 0 bases; unmatched junction nucleotides: 6. Germline V gene data show CDR1 as SGDLS and CDR2 as YYNGEE. The length of the CDR3 is 16 residues.

V and J are TRBV4-1 and TRBJ2-2; D might be TRBD2 (6 bases). With 2 bases removed from V and 5 bases from J, the gap between germline ends came to 15 bases. The germline V gene encodes CDR1 MGHRA and CDR2 YSYEKL. The CDR3 has 16 amino acids. This CDR3 is CASSQKVSAGTGELFF. CDR3 coding DNA: TGCGCCAGCAGCCAAAAGGTTTCCGCGGGGACCGGGGAGCTGTTTTTT.

The chain links TRBV11-2 to TRBJ2-3, with D possibly TRBD2 on 5 matching bases. Germline values: CDR1 SGHAT, CDR2 FQNNGV. The CDR3 is 14 residues long. Between the trimmed V and J ends, which lost 1 base and 4 bases, there was a span of 9 bases. CDR3 region: CASSLGGAADTQYF. The CDR3 coding sequence is TGTGCCAGCAGCTTAGGGGGAGCCGCAGATACGCAGTATTTT. Together with reference TRBV11-2 and TRBJ2-3, the CDR3 gives the full variable domain: EAGVAQSPRYKIIEKRQSVAFWCNPISGHATLYWYQQILGQGPKLLIQFQNNGVVDDSQLPKDRFSAERLKGVDSTLKIQPAKLEDSAVYLCASSLGGAADTQYFGPGTRLTVL.

The chain recombines TRBV6-1 with TRBJ2-2; 9 positions agree with TRBD2. The V gene end was trimmed by 2 bases and the J gene end by 7 bases; junction bases not matched to a gene: 8. CDR1 is MNHNS and CDR2 is SASEGT in the germline V gene. The CDR3 loop spans 16 amino acids. CDR3 in DNA: TGTGCCAGCAGTGAATTTGCGGGAGGGCCAATCGGGGAGCTGTTTTTT. This codes for CASSEFAGGPIGELFF.